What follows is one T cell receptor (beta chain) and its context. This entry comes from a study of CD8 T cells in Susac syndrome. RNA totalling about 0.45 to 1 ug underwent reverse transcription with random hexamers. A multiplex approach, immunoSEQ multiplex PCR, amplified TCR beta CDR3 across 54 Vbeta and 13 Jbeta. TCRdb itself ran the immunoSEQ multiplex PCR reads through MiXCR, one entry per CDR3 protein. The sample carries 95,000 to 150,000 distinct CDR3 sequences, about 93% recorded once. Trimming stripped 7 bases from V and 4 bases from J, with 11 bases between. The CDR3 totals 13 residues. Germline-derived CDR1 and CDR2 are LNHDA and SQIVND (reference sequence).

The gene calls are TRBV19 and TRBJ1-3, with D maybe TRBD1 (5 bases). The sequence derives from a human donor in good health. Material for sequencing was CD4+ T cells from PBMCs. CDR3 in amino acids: CASTRGKGNTIYF. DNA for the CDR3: TGTGCCAGTACTCGGGGGAAAGGAAACACCATATATTTT.